This T cell receptor (beta chain) was found in a study of T cells in women clearing cervical HPV infection. Study overall: Controls were women whose single incident HPV16 infection cleared within 12 months without precancer or cancer. Controls gave blood once infection was undetectable; cases at lesion identification.

Here immunoSEQ multiplex PCR was the method, and the copy in TCRdb shows in-frame clones only, minus some. Its listing shows approximately 31,000 clones. Comment on this clone: The read finishes 3 residues shy of the CDR3 end, and the germline J gene is used to complete it.

Trimming cost V 6 bases and J 1 base; bases outside gene matches: 11. The CDR3 is 16 residues long. Germline CDR1 MNHEY, CDR2 SVGEGT. The receptor was derived from a woman aged 18 to 75 with a cervical HPV16 infection that either progressed to CIN3+ or cleared (not recorded which). Sequenced: blood buffy coat. The genes are TRBV6-2 or TRBV6-3 and TRBJ2-7, with 8 bases aligning to TRBD1. The CDR3 DNA, read in part, is TGTGCCAGCAGGCCAACAGGGGGGACAGGATCCTACGAG. Its protein product is CASRPTGGTGSYE. Given in full, the CDR3 is CASRPTGGTGSYEQYF.